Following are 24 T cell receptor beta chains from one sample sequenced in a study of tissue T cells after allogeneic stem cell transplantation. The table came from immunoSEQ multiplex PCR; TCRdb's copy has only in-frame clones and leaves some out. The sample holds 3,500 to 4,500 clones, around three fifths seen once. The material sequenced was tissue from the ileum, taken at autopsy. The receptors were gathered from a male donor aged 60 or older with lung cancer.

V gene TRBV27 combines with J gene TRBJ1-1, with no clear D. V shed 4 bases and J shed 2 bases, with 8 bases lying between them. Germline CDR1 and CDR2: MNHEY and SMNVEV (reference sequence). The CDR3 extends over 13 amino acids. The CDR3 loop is CASSSNVNTEAFF. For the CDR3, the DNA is TGTGCCAGCAGTTCTAACGTAAACACTGAAGCTTTCTTT.

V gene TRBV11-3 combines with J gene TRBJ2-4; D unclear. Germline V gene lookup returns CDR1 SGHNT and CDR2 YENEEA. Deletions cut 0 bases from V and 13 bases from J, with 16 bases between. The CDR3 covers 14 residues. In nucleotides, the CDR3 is TGTGCCAGCAGCTTAGACTTGCCCCGGCCGTGGCAGTACTTC. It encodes CASSLDLPRPWQYF. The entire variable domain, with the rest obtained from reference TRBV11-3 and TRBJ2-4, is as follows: EAGVVQSPRYKIIEKKQPVAFWCNPISGHNTLYWYLQNLGQGPELLIRYENEEAVDDSQLPKDRFSAERLKGVDSTLKIQPAELGDSAVYLCASSLDLPRPWQYFGAGTRLSVL.

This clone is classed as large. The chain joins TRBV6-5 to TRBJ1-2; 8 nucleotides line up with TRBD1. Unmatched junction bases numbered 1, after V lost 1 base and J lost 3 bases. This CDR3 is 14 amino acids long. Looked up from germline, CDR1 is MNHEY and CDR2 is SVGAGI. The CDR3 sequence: CASSYYRGDYGYTF. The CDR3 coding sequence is TGTGCCAGCAGTTACTACAGGGGGGACTATGGCTACACCTTC.

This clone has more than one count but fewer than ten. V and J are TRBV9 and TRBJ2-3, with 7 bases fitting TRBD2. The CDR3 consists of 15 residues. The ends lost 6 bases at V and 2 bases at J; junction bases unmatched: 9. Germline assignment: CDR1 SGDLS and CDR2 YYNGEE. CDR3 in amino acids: CASNLQGLVTDTQYF. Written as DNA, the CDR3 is TGTGCCAGCAACCTCCAAGGACTAGTCACAGATACGCAGTATTTT.

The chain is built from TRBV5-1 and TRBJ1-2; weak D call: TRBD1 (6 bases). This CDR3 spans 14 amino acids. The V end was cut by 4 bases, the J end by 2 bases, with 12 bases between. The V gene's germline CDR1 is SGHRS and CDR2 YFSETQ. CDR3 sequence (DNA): TGCGCCAGCAGCAACAAACAGGGAAACTATGGCTACACCTTC. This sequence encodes CASSNKQGNYGYTF.

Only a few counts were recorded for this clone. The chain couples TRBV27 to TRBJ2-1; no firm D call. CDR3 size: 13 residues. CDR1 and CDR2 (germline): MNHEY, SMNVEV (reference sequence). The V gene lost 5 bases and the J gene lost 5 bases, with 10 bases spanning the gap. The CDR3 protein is CASSIIFHNEQFF. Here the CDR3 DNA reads TGTGCCAGCAGTATCATTTTTCACAATGAGCAGTTCTTC.

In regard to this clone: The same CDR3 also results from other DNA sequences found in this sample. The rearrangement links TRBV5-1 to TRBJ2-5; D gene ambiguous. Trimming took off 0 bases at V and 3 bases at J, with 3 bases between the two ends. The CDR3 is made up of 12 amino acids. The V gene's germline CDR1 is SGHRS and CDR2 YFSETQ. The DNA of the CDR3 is TGCGCCAGCAGCTTGGAGAAAGAGACCCAGTACTTC. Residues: CASSLEKETQYF.

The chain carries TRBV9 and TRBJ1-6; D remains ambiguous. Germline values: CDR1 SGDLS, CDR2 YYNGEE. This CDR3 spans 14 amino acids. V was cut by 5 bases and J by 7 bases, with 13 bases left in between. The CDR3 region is CASRDGGLNSPLHF. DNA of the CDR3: TGTGCCAGCAGGGATGGAGGCCTGAATTCACCCCTCCACTTT. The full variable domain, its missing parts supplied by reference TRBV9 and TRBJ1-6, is DSGVTQTPKHLITATGQRVTLRCSPRSGDLSVYWYQQSLDQGLQFLIQYYNGEERAKGNILERFSAQQFPDLHSELNLSSLELGDSALYFCASRDGGLNSPLHFGNGTRLTVT.

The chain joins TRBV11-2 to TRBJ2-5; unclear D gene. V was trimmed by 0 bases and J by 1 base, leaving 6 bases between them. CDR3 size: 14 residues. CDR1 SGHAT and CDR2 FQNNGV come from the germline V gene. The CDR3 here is CASSLDRGQETQYF. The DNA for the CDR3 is TGTGCCAGCAGCTTAGATCGCGGCCAAGAGACCCAGTACTTC.

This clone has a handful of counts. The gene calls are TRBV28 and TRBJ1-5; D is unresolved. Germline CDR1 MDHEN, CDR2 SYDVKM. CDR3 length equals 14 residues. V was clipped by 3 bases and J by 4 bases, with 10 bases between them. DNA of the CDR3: TGTGCCAGCAGTTTCACACCGCTGAATCAGCCCCAGCATTTT. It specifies CASSFTPLNQPQHF.

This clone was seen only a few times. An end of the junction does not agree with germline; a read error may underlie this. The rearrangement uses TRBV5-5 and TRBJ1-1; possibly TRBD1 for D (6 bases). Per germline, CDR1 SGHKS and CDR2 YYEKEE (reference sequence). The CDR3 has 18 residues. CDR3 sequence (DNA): TGTGCCAGCAGCCGGCGGGGGGCAGGGAGGACAACGAACGCTGAAGCTTTCTTT. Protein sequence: CASSRRGAGRTTNAEAFF.

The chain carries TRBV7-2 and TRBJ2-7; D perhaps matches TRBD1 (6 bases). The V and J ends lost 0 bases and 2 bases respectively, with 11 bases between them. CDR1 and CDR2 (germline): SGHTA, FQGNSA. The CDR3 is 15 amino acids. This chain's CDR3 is CASSLAQSGAYEQYF. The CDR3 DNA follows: TGTGCCAGCAGCTTAGCGCAGTCAGGGGCCTACGAGCAGTACTTC.

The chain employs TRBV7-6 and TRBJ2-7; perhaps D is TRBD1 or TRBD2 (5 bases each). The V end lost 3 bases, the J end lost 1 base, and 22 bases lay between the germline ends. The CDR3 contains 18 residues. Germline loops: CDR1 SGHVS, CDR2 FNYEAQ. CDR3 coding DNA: TGTGCCAGCAGCTTTCTTCTCCGGGACCAAAAAAATTCCTACGAGCAGTACTTC. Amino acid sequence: CASSFLLRDQKNSYEQYF.

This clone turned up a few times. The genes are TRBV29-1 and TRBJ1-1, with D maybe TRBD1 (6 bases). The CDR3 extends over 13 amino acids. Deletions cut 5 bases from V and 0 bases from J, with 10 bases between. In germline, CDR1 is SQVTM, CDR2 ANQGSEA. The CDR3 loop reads CSVRTDLNTEAFF. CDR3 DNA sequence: TGCAGCGTTAGGACAGACCTGAACACTGAAGCTTTCTTT. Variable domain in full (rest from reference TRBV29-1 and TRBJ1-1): SAVISQKPSRDICQRGTSLTIQCQVDSQVTMMFWYRQQPGQSLTLIATANQGSEATYESGFVIDKFPISRPNLTFSTLTVSNMSPEDSSIYLCSVRTDLNTEAFFGQGTRLTVV.

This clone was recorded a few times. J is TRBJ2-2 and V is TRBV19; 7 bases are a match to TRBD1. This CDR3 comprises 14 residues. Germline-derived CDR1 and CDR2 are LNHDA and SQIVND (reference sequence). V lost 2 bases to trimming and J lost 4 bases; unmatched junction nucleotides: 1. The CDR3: CASSITGATGELFF. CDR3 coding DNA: TGTGCCAGTAGTATAACAGGGGCCACCGGGGAGCTGTTTTTT.

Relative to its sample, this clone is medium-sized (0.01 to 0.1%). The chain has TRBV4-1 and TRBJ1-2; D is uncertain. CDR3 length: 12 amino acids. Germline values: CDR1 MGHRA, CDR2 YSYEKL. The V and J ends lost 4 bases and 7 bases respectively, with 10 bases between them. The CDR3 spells CASSRSRGGYTF. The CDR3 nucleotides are TGCGCCAGCAGCCGTTCTCGGGGTGGCTACACCTTC.

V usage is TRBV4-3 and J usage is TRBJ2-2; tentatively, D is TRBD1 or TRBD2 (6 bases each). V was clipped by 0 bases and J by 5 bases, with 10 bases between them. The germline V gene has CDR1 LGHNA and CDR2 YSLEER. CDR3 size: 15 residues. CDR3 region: CASSQEGGGTGELFF. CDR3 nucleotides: TGCGCCAGCAGCCAAGAAGGAGGGGGGACCGGGGAGCTGTTTTTT.

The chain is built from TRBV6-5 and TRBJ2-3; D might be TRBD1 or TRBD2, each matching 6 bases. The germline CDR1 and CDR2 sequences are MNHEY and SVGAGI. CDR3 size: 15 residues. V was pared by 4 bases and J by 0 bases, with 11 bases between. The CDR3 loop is CASSSGGTSTDTQYF. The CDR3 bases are TGTGCCAGCAGTTCCGGCGGGACAAGCACAGATACGCAGTATTTT.

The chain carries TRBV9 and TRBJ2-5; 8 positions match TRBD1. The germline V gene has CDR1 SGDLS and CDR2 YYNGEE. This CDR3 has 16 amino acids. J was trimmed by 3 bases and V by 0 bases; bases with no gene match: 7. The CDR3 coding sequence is TGTGCCAGCAGCGTAGGTCCGGGGACAGGAGAAGAGACCCAGTACTTC. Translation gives CASSVGPGTGEETQYF.

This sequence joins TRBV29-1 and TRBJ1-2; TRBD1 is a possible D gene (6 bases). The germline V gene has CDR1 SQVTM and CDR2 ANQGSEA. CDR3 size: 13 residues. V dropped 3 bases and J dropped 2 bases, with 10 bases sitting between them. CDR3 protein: CSVEGHLNYGYTF. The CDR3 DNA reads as TGCAGCGTTGAGGGACACCTCAACTATGGCTACACCTTC.

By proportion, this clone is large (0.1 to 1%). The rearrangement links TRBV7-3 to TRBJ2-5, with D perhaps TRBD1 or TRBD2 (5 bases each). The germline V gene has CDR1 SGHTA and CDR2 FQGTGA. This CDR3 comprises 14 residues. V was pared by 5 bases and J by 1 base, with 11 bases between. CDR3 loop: CASSLLGTQETQYF. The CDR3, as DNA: TGTGCCAGCAGCCTTTTAGGGACCCAAGAGACCCAGTACTTC.

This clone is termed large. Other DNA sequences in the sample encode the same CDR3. In nucleotides, the CDR3 is TGTGCCAGCAGTGAAGGGGGCAACTCTGGAAACACCATATATTTT. This encodes CASSEGGNSGNTIYF. This chain links TRBV25-1 with TRBJ1-3; TRBD1 might be the D (6 bases). There are 15 residues in the CDR3. The germline gives CDR1 MGHDK, CDR2 SYGVNS. Trimming left V 2 bases short and J 0 bases short, with 8 bases between.

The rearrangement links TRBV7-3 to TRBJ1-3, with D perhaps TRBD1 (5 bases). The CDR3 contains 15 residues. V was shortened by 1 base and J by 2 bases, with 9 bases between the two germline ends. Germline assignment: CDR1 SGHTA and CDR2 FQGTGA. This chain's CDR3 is CASSLMAGTGNTIYF. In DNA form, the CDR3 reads TGTGCCAGCAGCTTAATGGCAGGGACTGGAAACACCATATATTTT.

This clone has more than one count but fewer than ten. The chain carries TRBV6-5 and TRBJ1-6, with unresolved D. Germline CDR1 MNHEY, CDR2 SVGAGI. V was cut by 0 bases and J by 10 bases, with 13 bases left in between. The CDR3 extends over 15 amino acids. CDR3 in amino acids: CASSYSSGGGSPLHF. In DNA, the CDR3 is TGTGCCAGCAGTTACTCGTCCGGCGGTGGGTCACCCCTCCACTTT.